This T cell receptor beta chain was found in a study of identical twins. MiXCR, run by TCRdb on the 5' RACE reads, gives a single entry per CDR3 protein. The sample has about 530,000 distinct CDR3 sequences, about a fifth seen once. This clonotype was detected only a few times. Its specificity is not known. V shed 10 bases and J 8 bases; nucleotides not matched to a gene: 13. There are 14 residues in the CDR3. Study-level results: In cord blood, abundant beta clonotypes had fewer insertions; memory showed no trend. Invariant T cells like MAIT and iNKT could partly confound the zero-insertion analyses. Monozygotic twins shared more out-of-frame TCR alpha than recombination models predicted.

This same sample was also part of a study on yellow fever vaccine responses in identical twins.

Sequenced sample: CD4+ T cells sorted from blood. The chain has TRBV12-3 or TRBV12-4 and TRBJ2-1, with 8 positions matching TRBD1. The receptor comes from a young woman in good health. CDR3 residues: CATSPRDRTYEQFF. The CDR3 nucleotides are TGTGCCACCTCACCTCGGGACAGGACCTATGAGCAGTTCTTC.